This T cell receptor (beta chain) is from a study of identical twins. Notes on the study in general: With abundant cord blood beta clonotypes, insertions were fewer; memory repertoires showed no such pattern.

This clonotype was counted between two and nine times. Its antigen is as yet unknown. Each CDR3 protein gets one entry after TCRdb re-called the 5' RACE reads with MiXCR. The sample consists of 600,000 to 850,000 distinct CDR3 sequences, 18% of them appearing once. CDR3 size: 17 residues. Germline assignment: CDR1 DFQATT and CDR2 SNEGSKA (reference sequence). Trimming left V 1 base short and J 0 bases short, with 17 bases between. These data were also filed under a second study, of T cells expressing NK-cell markers. This second study says: Repertoire data for TCR beta were derived from sorted T cells (CD3+CD56+NKG2C+, CD3+CD56+NKG2C- and CD3+CD56-NKG2C+). Dominance of the CD3+CD56-NKG2C+ fraction by these clonotypes also held in several donors.

The rearrangement joins TRBV20-1 to TRBJ2-3; D call uncertain. The sequence was obtained from a woman aged 18-29 years in good health. Sequences were obtained from PBMCs. Written as DNA, the CDR3 is TGCAGTGCTAGAGGACACTTCAGTCTGAGTAGCACAGATACGCAGTATTTT. Amino acid sequence: CSARGHFSLSSTDTQYF.